The source of this T cell receptor (beta chain) is a study of CD8 T cells in ankylosing spondylitis. Study results and limitations: Reactive arthritis synovial fluid and blood were previously reported to contain some motif variants. Relatively scarce in peripheral blood, disease-linked clones were CD8+. In ankylosing spondylitis patients, matched synovial fluid reportedly showed significant enrichment of disease-linked clones.

Construction of TCR beta libraries was performed using quantitative 5'-RACE with molecular barcodes. TCRdb reprocessed the 5' RACE reads via MiXCR and lists one record per CDR3 protein. The sample lists 250,000 to 300,000 distinct CDR3 sequences; 20% were seen once. This clonotype turned up a few times. Its matching antigen is unknown. V gave up 1 base and J gave up 3 bases, with 7 bases separating them. Germline CDR1 and CDR2: SGHAT and FQNNGV. This CDR3 region has 14 residues. This rearrangement joins TRBV11-2 to TRBJ2-4; D gene ambiguous. The TCR comes from a male donor with ankylosing spondylitis or in good health (not recorded which). Sequenced: blood, either unsorted or a sorted T cell fraction (not recorded which). The CDR3 bases are TGTGCCAGCAGCTTAGGAGTCGGCAAAAACATTCAGTACTTC. Translated: CASSLGVGKNIQYF.